The rows below give T cell receptor beta chains drawn from one sample of a study of T cell repertoires in cytomegalovirus infection. TCRdb redid the calling of the reads with MiXCR, one entry per CDR3 protein. The sample holds some 600,000 distinct CDR3 sequences, about 24% seen once. Sequences were obtained from CD8+ T cells from PBMCs. The receptors were gathered from a human donor in good health (CMV status not recorded). Some clones in this sample may be carry-over from other donors' samples. The CDR3 runs from the conserved cysteine through the conserved F or W. D genes are given only for firm matches. Size tells how often a clone was seen (once, few, many) or the class of an expanded clone, and some rows leave it out.

d_call	v_call	j_call	clone_size	cdr3_length	cdr3_nt	cdr3_aa
.	TRBV4-1	TRBJ2-7	.	15	TGCGCCAGCAGCCAAACCCCAGGGGTCTCCTACGAGCAGTACTTC	CASSQTPGVSYEQYF
.	TRBV2	TRBJ1-2	.	15	TGTGCCAGCAGTGAGGGTATAGGACACACGGGCGGCTACACCTTC	CASSEGIGHTGGYTF
.	TRBV14	TRBJ2-2	few	15	TGTGCCAGCAGCCAAGATCGCTACCTCACCGGGGAGCTGTTTTTT	CASSQDRYLTGELFF
.	TRBV6-2/TRBV6-3	TRBJ2-1	.	16	TGTGCCAGCAGTTACCCCGGGGCGAGCTCCTACAATGAGCAGTTCTTC	CASSYPGASSYNEQFF
TRBD2	TRBV14	TRBJ2-1	.	16	TGTGCCAGCAGCCAAGACCGGCTAGCGGGGGCCAATGAGCAGTTCTTC	CASSQDRLAGANEQFF
.	TRBV10-3	TRBJ1-2	many	13	TGTGCCATCATGGGTGATTTTCAAGATGGCTACACCTTC	CAIMGDFQDGYTF
TRBD1	TRBV6-2/TRBV6-3	TRBJ2-5	.	16	TGTGCCAGCAGTCCACCCGGGACAGGAAAAAAAGAGACCCAGTACTTC	CASSPPGTGKKETQYF
.	TRBV4-2	TRBJ2-3	.	14	TGTGCCAGCAGCCAAGGGATGACCACAGATACGCAGTATTTT	CASSQGMTTDTQYF
TRBD1	TRBV29-1	TRBJ1-1	.	14	TGCAGCGTCCTGGGACAGGGAGTAGTCACTGAAGCTTTCTTT	CSVLGQGVVTEAFF
.	TRBV7-9	TRBJ1-5	few	15	TGTGCCAGCAGCCCCCTTACAGGGACTGGGCAGCCCCAGCATTTT	CASSPLTGTGQPQHF
.	TRBV6-2/TRBV6-3	TRBJ1-2	.	12	TGTGCCAACAGTTACTCTTCTCCCGGCTACACCTTC	CANSYSSPGYTF
.	TRBV7-2	TRBJ1-2	.	14	TGTGCCAGCACCCCCCGCGGGGACATCGACGGCTACACCTTC	CASTPRGDIDGYTF
.	TRBV6-2/TRBV6-3	TRBJ2-1	.	12	TGTGCCAGCAGTTGGTGGGGCAATGAGCAGTTCTTC	CASSWWGNEQFF
.	TRBV25-1	TRBJ2-2	many	15	TGTGCCAGCATTGAAAATAGCGCGAACACCGGGGAGCTGTTTTTT	CASIENSANTGELFF
.	TRBV2	TRBJ2-7	few	11	TGTGCCAGCAACCAAGGAGCCGAGCAGTACTTC	CASNQGAEQYF
TRBD1	TRBV7-9	TRBJ2-1	.	17	TGTGCCAGCAGCTTAGAGTGGGGGGCAGGGGGCAACAATGAGCAGTTCTTC	CASSLEWGAGGNNEQFF
.	TRBV6-2/TRBV6-3	TRBJ2-1	few	15	TGTGCCAGCAGCCACCGGACAGTTCGAGGGAATGAGCAGTTCTTC	CASSHRTVRGNEQFF
.	TRBV7-8	TRBJ2-5	many	16	TGTGCCAGCAGCTTAGGCCTGGATGGCGGGCAAGAGACCCAGTACTTC	CASSLGLDGGQETQYF
.	TRBV20-1	TRBJ1-1	.	11	TGCAGTGCTAGCCGGGGGGCCGAAGCTTTCTTT	CSASRGAEAFF
TRBD1	TRBV5-1	TRBJ2-7	few	14	TGCGCCAGCAGCCCGGGGACAGGGGAAGGCGAGCAGTACTTC	CASSPGTGEGEQYF
.	TRBV6-2/TRBV6-3	TRBJ1-2	many	13	TGTGCCACCGGCCTCCAGAATAACTATGGCTACACCTTC	CATGLQNNYGYTF
.	TRBV4-3	TRBJ2-3	.	16	TGCGCCAGCAGCCAAGCCCCCCCGAAATGGACAGATACGCAGTATTTT	CASSQAPPKWTDTQYF
.	TRBV6-4	TRBJ1-5	few	13	TGTGCCAGCAGTGAATTAGGGGATCAGCCCCAGCATTTT	CASSELGDQPQHF
TRBD1	TRBV7-8	TRBJ2-3	.	15	TGTGCCAGCAGCTTAGTCGGGACAGGGAGAGATACGCAGTATTTT	CASSLVGTGRDTQYF